Following are 13 T cell receptor beta chains from one sample sequenced in a study of stem cell transplantation in POMP-related autoinflammatory disease. Only in-frame clones appear in the TCRdb table, and some are missing; sequencing was by immunoSEQ multiplex PCR. The repertoire holds some 68,000 clones, just over 90% seen once, with roughly 0.7% in the top ten. Here the sequenced sample was CD4+ T cells from PBMCs, taken after stem cell transplantation. These receptors were collected from a human patient with POMP-related autoinflammation and immune dysregulation (PRAID). Part of the T cells may come from the graft donor.

The J gene is TRBJ2-5, the V gene TRBV5-5; 8 bases match TRBD1. Trimming cost V 2 bases and J 2 bases; bases outside gene matches: 2. The CDR3 consists of 14 residues. In germline, CDR1 is SGHKS, CDR2 YYEKEE (reference sequence). CDR3 protein: CASSFWTGQETQYF. CDR3 nucleotides: TGTGCCAGCAGCTTTTGGACAGGGCAAGAGACCCAGTACTTC.

This clone was seen more than once but under ten times. V is TRBV27 and J is TRBJ1-5, with a tentative D call TRBD1 (6 bases). Trimming removed 5 bases from V and 4 bases from J, with 18 bases in between. The CDR3 totals 16 residues. The V gene's germline CDR1 is MNHEY and CDR2 SMNVEV (reference sequence). CDR3 in amino acids: CASSPDSGTQNQPQHF. The CDR3 DNA is TGTGCCAGCAGTCCTGACTCCGGGACACAGAATCAGCCCCAGCATTTT.

The genes are TRBV14 and TRBJ2-2, with a tentative D call TRBD2 (5 bases). The CDR3 loop spans 15 amino acids. The V end lost 4 bases, the J end lost 6 bases, and 15 bases lay between the germline ends. Germline values: CDR1 SGHDN, CDR2 FVKESK. This chain's CDR3 is CASSPLDGESGELFF. In nucleotides, the CDR3 is TGTGCCAGCAGCCCCTTGGACGGGGAGTCCGGGGAGCTGTTTTTT.

The chain couples TRBV18 to TRBJ1-5, with 8 nucleotides matching TRBD1. The CDR3 covers 18 residues. CDR1 is KGHSH, CDR2 LQKENI, per germline. The V and J ends lost 2 bases and 2 bases, in that order; junction bases with no gene match: 11. As DNA, the CDR3 is TGTGCCAGCTCACCAGGACAGGGTTTGGTCTTTGGCAATCAGCCCCAGCATTTT. This translates into CASSPGQGLVFGNQPQHF.

V and J are TRBV4-2 and TRBJ2-2, with 8 positions matching TRBD1. V dropped 3 bases and J dropped 3; count of bases not matched to a gene: 6. The CDR3 has 16 amino acids. Looked up from germline, CDR1 is LGHNA and CDR2 is YNFKEQ. The CDR3 nucleotides are TGTGCCAGCAGCCAGGACAGGGCCCGGGACACCGGGGAGCTGTTTTTT. Amino acid sequence: CASSQDRARDTGELFF.

The chain uses TRBV6-6 and TRBJ2-1; D unresolved. This CDR3 has 11 residues. CDR1 is MNHNY, CDR2 SVGAGI, per germline (reference sequence). Trimming pared 6 bases from V and 6 bases from J, leaving 6 bases between. The CDR3 DNA sequence: TGTGCCAGCAGGAAGGGCAATGAGCAGTTCTTC. Protein: CASRKGNEQFF.

In this sample, this clone turned up once. The V gene is TRBV11-2, the J gene TRBJ1-2; TRBD1 might be the D (5 bases). V was clipped by 2 bases and J by 8 bases, with 12 bases between them. This CDR3 region has 13 residues. Germline V gene data show CDR1 as SGHAT and CDR2 as FQNNGV. The CDR3 DNA follows: TGTGCCAGCAGCTTAACGGGGGAGATGGGCTACACCTTC. This translates into CASSLTGEMGYTF.

The chain joins TRBV19 to TRBJ2-5; D gene ambiguous. CDR1 and CDR2 (germline): LNHDA, SQIVND (reference sequence). The CDR3 spans 14 residues. V dropped 4 bases and J dropped 5 bases, with 14 bases sitting between them. The CDR3: CASSKGPLTETQYF. The CDR3 coding sequence is TGTGCCAGTAGTAAAGGTCCCCTGACGGAGACCCAGTACTTC. The full variable domain, with the rest looked up from reference TRBV19 and TRBJ2-5, is DGGITQSPKYLFRKEGQNVTLSCEQNLNHDAMYWYRQDPGQGLRLIYYSQIVNDFQKGDIAEGYSVSREKKESFPLTVTSAQKNPTAFYLCASSKGPLTETQYFGPGTRLLVL.

This clone has a single count. The CDR3 DNA reads TGTGCCAGCAGCCAAGGTGCCTTACGGGGCGGGAATTCACCCCTCCACTTT. Amino acid sequence: CASSQGALRGGNSPLHF. This sequence joins TRBV3-1 (or the pseudogene TRBV3-2) and TRBJ1-6; maybe TRBD1 (5 bases). V lost 1 base and J 7 bases, leaving 17 bases between the germline ends. From germline, CDR1 is LGHDT and CDR2 YNNKEL (reference sequence). The length of the CDR3 is 17 residues.

In DNA, the CDR3 is TGTGCCAGCACCCCTCGCACGGGGGGCGCCTCTGGCTACACCTTC. It yields the protein CASTPRTGGASGYTF. The V call is TRBV5-4, the J call TRBJ1-2, with D possibly matching TRBD1 (6 bases). CDR1 SGHNT and CDR2 YYREEE come from the germline V gene (reference sequence). The CDR3 is 15 residues long. Trimming pared 6 bases from V and 7 bases from J, leaving 22 bases between.

This chain links TRBV12-3 or TRBV12-4 with TRBJ1-2; 7 positions match TRBD1. The CDR3 loop spans 13 amino acids. J lost 4 bases, V lost 7 bases, and 6 bases had no gene match. The CDR3 sequence: CASTTGAGYGYTF. The CDR3 DNA sequence: TGTGCCAGCACCACAGGGGCCGGCTATGGCTACACCTTC.

The V gene is TRBV7-2, the J gene TRBJ1-5; D is unclear. The V end was cut by 1 base, the J end by 5 bases, with 12 bases between. Germline V gene sequence: CDR1 SGHTA, CDR2 FQGNSA. The CDR3 is 15 amino acids. CDR3 region: CASSLGSGSYQPQHF. The CDR3 bases are TGTGCCAGCAGCTTAGGTAGTGGTTCCTATCAGCCCCAGCATTTT.

The V call is TRBV5-4, the J call TRBJ2-6, with D maybe TRBD1 (6 bases). The CDR3 length is 18 residues. The germline V gene has CDR1 SGHNT and CDR2 YYREEE (reference sequence). V was clipped by 7 bases and J by 0 bases, with 20 bases between them. This CDR3 is CASRDKGPPLSGANVLTF. CDR3 coding DNA: TGTGCCAGCCGGGACAAGGGCCCCCCCCTCTCTGGGGCCAACGTCCTGACTTTC.